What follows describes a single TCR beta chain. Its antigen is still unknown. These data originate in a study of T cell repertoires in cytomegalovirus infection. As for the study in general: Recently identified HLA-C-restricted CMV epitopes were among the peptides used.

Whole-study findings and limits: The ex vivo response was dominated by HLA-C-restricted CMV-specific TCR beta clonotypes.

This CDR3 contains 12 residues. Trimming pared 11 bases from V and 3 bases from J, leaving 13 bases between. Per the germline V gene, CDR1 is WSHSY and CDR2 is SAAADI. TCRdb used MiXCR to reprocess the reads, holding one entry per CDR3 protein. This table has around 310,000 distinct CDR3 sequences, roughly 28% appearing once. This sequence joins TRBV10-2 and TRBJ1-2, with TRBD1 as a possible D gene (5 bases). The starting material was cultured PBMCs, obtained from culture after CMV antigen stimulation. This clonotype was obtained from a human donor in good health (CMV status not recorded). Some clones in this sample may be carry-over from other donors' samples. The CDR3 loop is CASHRGDYGYTF. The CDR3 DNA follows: TGCGCCTCACATCGGGGGGACTATGGCTACACCTTC.